This T cell receptor (beta chain) originates from a study of brain T cells in children with intractable seizures. Study-wide findings and caveats: Patients' HCMV serostatus was unknown; virus specificity rests on CDR3 similarity alone.

Surgery cases with the highest brain T cell transcript signatures were chosen for sequencing. A remark on this clone: Its antigen is undetermined.

Assay used: immunoSEQ multiplex PCR; TCRdb lists only in-frame clones, some missing. Altogether around 38,000 clones are present, around 90% being singletons, with the ten largest covering 5% to 6.5%. The CDR3 has 14 residues. V lost 6 bases, J lost 9 bases, and 15 bases lay in between. Germline CDR1 is MNHEY and CDR2 is SVGAGI. The chain uses TRBV6-5 and TRBJ1-6, with TRBD1 as a possible D gene (6 bases). The TCR comes from a girl aged 2 to 10 with tuberous sclerosis and intractable seizures. The sample here was peripheral blood, taken at surgery. CDR3 sequence: CASRSRGSSSPLHF. The CDR3 DNA follows: TGTGCCAGCAGATCCAGGGGAAGTTCTTCACCCCTCCACTTT.